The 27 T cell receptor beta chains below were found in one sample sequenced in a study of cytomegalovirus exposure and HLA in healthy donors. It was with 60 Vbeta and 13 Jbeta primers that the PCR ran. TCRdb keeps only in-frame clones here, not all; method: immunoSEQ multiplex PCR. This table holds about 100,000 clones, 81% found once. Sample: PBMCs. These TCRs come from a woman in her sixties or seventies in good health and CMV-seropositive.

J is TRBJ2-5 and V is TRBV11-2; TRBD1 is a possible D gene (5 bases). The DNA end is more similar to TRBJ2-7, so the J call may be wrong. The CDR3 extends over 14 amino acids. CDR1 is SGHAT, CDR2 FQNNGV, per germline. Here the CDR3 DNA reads TGTGCCAGCAGCTTAGTGCAGGGCTCATACGAGCAGTACTTC. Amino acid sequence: CASSLVQGSYEQYF.

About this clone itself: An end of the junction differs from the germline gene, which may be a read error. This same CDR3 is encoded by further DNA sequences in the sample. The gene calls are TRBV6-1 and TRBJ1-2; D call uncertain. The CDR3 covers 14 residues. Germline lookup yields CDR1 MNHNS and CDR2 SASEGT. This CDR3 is CASSALMGPDGYTF. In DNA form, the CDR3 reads TGTGCCAGTAGTGCCCTCATGGGCCCGGATGGCTACACCTTC.

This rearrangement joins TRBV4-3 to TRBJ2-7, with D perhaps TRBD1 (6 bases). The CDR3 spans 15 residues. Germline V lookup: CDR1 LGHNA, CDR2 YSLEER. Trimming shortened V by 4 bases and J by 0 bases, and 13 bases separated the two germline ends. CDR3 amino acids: CASSLDSSNSYEQYF. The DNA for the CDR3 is TGCGCCAGCAGCCTGGACAGTTCAAACTCCTACGAGCAGTACTTC.

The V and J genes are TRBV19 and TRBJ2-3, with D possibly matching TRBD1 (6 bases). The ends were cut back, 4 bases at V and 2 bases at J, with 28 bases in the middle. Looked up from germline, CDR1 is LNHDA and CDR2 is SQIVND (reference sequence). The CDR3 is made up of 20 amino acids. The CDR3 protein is CASSTGTLRISGPTTDTQYF. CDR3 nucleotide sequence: TGTGCCAGTAGTACAGGGACACTTCGAATCTCCGGGCCCACCACAGATACGCAGTATTTT.

CDR3 nucleotides: TGTGCCAGTCTCGGACAGTATCCCCTCTCTGGAAACACCATATATTTT. Protein product: CASLGQYPLSGNTIYF. The chain links TRBV19 to TRBJ1-3, with a possible D match to TRBD1 (6 bases). This CDR3 comprises 16 residues. V gave up 8 bases and J gave up 0 bases, with 17 bases separating them. Germline V gene lookup returns CDR1 LNHDA and CDR2 SQIVND (reference sequence).

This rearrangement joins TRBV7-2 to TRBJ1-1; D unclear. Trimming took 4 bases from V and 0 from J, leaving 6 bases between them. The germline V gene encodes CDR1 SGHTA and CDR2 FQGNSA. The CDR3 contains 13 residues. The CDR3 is CASSSIMNTEAFF. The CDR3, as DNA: TGTGCCAGCAGCTCTATTATGAACACTGAAGCTTTCTTT.

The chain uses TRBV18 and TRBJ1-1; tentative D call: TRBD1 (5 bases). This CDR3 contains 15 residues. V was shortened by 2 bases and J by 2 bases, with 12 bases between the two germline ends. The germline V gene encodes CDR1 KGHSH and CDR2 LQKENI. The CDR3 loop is CASSPGQGLNTEAFF. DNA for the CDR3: TGTGCCAGCTCACCAGGGCAGGGCCTAAACACTGAAGCTTTCTTT.

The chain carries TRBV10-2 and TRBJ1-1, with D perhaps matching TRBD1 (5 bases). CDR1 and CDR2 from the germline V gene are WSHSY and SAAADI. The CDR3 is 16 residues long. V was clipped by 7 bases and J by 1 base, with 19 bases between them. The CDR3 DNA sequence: TGCGCCAGCATAAAGGGGACCCTCGGGGGGAACACTGAAGCTTTCTTT. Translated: CASIKGTLGGNTEAFF.

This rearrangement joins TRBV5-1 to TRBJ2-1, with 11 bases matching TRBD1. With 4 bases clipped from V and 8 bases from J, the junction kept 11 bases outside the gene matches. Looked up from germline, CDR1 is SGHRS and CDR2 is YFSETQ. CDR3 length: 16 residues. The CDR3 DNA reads TGCGCCAGCAGCACCGGGGGGACAGGGGGTACGGATGAGCAGTTCTTC. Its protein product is CASSTGGTGGTDEQFF.

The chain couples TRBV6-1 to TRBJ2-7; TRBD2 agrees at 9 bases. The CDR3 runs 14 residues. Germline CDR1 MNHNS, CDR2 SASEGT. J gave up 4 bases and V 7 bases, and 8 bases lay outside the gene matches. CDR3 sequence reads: CASMGGGGLYEQYF. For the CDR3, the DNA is TGTGCCAGCATGGGCGGGGGGGGTCTTTACGAGCAGTACTTC.

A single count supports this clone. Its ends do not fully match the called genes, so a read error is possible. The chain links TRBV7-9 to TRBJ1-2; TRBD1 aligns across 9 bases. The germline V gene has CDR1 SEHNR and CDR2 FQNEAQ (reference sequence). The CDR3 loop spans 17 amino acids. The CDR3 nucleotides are TGTTCCAGCAGCTCAGAGACAGGACAGGGGCTAAGGAGTGGCTACACCTTC. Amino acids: CSSSSETGQGLRSGYTF.

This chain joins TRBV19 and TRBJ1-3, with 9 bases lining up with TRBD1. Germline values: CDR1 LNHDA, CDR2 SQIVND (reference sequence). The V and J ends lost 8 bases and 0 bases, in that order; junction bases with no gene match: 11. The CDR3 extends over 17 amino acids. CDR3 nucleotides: TGTGCCAGTTCCTCCACCGGGACAGGGCTCTCTGGAAACACCATATATTTT. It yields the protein CASSSTGTGLSGNTIYF.

Here the CDR3 reads CASSQEPRRETQYF. The CDR3 region has the DNA TGCGCCAGCAGCCAAGAACCCAGGCGTGAGACCCAGTACTTC. The chain uses TRBV4-1 and TRBJ2-5; D not resolved. Looked up from germline, CDR1 is MGHRA and CDR2 is YSYEKL. V dropped 0 bases and J dropped 5 bases, with 10 bases sitting between them. The CDR3 is 14 residues long.

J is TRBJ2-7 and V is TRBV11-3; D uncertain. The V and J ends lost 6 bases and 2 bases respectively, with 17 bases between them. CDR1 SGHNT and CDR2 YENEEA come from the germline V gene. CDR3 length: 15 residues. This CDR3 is CASSPRGPGPYEQYF. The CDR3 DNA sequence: TGTGCCAGCAGTCCCCGAGGTCCCGGTCCCTACGAGCAGTACTTC.

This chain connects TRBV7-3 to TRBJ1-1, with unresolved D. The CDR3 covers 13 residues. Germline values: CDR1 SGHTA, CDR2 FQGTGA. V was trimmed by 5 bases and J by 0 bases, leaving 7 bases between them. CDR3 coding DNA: TGTGCCAGCAGCCCGACACTGAACACTGAAGCTTTCTTT. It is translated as CASSPTLNTEAFF.

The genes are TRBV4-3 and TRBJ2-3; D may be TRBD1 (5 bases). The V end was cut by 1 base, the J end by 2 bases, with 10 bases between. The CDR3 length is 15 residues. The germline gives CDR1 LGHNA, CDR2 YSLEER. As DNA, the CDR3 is TGCGCCAGCAGCCAAGGTCAGGGAATCACAGATACGCAGTATTTT. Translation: CASSQGQGITDTQYF.

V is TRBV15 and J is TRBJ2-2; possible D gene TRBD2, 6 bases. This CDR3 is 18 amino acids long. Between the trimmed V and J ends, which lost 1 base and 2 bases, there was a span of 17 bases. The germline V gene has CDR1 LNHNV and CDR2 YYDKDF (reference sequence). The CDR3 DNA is TGTGCCACCAGCAGAGGTTCCCCTAGGACTAAAAACACCGGGGAGCTGTTTTTT. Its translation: CATSRGSPRTKNTGELFF.

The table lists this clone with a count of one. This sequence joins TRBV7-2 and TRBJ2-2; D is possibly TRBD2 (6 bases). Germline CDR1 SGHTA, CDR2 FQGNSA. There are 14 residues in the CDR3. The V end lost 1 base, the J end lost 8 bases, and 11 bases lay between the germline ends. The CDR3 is CASSLELARGELFF. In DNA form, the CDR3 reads TGTGCCAGCAGCTTAGAACTAGCCAGGGGGGAGCTGTTTTTT.

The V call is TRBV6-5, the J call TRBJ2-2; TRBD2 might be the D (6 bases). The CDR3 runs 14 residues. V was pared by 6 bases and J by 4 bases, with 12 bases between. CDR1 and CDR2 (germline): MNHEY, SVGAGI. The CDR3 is CASRLEGSTGELFF. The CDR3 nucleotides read TGTGCCAGCAGGTTGGAGGGGAGCACCGGGGAGCTGTTTTTT.

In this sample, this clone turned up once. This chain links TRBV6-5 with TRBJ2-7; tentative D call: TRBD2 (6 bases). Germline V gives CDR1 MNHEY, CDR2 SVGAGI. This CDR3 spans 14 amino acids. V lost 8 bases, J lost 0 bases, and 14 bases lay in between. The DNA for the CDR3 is TGTGCCAGCTCCTCACCGGGAGCCTCCTACGAGCAGTACTTC. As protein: CASSSPGASYEQYF.

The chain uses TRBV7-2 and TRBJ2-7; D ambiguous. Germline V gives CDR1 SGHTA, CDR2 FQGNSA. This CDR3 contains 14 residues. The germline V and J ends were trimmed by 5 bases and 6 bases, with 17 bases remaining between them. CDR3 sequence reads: CASSGRVLVGEQYF. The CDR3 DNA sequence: TGTGCCAGCAGCGGGCGTGTATTAGTGGGCGAGCAGTACTTC.

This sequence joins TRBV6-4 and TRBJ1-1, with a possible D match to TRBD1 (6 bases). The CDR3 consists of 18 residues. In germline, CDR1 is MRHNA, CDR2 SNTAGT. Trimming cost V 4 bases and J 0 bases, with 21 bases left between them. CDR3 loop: CASSGGGLKGDLNTEAFF. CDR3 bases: TGTGCCAGCAGTGGGGGGGGGCTGAAAGGGGACCTGAACACTGAAGCTTTCTTT.

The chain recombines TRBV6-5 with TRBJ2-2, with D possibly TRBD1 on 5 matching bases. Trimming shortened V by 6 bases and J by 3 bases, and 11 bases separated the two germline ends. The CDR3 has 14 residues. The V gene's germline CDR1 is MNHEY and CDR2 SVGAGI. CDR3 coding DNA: TGTGCCAGCAGGCGCCAGGGCGACACCGGGGAGCTGTTTTTT. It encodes CASRRQGDTGELFF.

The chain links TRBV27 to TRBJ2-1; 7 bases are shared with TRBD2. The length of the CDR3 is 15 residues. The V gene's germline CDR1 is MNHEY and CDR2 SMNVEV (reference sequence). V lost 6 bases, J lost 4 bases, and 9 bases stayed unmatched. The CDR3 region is CASRQERGRYNEQFF. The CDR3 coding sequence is TGTGCCAGCAGACAGGAGCGGGGCCGGTACAATGAGCAGTTCTTC.

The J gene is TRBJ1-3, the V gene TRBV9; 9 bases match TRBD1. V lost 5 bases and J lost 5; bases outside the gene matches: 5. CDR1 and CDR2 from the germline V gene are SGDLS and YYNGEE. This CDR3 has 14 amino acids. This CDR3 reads CASSPGQGRNTIYF. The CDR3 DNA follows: TGTGCCAGCAGTCCGGGACAGGGAAGAAACACCATATATTTT.

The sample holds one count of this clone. The CDR3 coding sequence is TGTGCCAGCAGCTCAAGATCGGGGACAGGGGGCTTCGACGAGCAGTACTTC. The encoded protein is CASSSRSGTGGFDEQYF. The chain combines TRBV14 with TRBJ2-5; 12 nucleotides match TRBD1. The J call may not be correct, given that the DNA end is closer to TRBJ2-7. Germline CDR1 is SGHDN and CDR2 is FVKESK. There are 17 residues in the CDR3.

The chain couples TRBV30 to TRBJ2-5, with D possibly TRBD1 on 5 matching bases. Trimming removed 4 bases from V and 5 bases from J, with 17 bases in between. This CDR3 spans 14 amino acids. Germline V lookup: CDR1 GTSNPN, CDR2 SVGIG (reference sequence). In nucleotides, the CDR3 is TGTGCCTGGAACCGCCCCACCAGGGCGGAGACCCAGTACTTC. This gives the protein CAWNRPTRAETQYF.